This T cell receptor (beta chain) stems from a study of blood T cells in healthy people across ages. Total RNA was extracted at no less than 5 micrograms per sample. The authors ran a second PCR of about 6 to 11 cycles using a sample-barcoded 5' primer and a J-beta primer mix. Each CDR3 protein gets one entry after TCRdb re-called the 5' RACE reads with MiXCR. The table shows about 500,000 distinct CDR3 sequences, with around 24% occurring only once. Germline V gene sequence: CDR1 MNHNS, CDR2 SASEGT. This CDR3 is built from 16 residues. With 10 bases removed from V and 4 bases from J, the gap between germline ends came to 20 bases. This same sample was also part of a study on T cells of mothers and their children. That paper notes: Slightly higher, non-significant overlap characterized related mother-child pairs relative to unrelated pairs.

This receptor was identified in a boy aged 5-17 years in good health. The V call is TRBV6-1, the J call TRBJ1-6, with D unclear. The sequencing sample was made of blood. The CDR3 DNA follows: TGTGCCACCCGAGTGACGGAGACCCCGTATAATTCACCCCTCCACTTT. Amino acid sequence: CATRVTETPYNSPLHF.